This section outlines one T cell receptor (beta chain) sequence together with its context. This entry is derived from a study of blood T cell repertoires in COVID-19. Study overall: Collection of acute and convalescent COVID-19 samples took place in the United States, Italy and Spain. The cDNA or gDNA used as material had been derived from T cells, B-cell-depleted T cells, or PBMCs.

The authors' processing: Reference gene primer amplification in the assay estimated nucleated cell counts. Assay used: immunoSEQ multiplex PCR; TCRdb lists only in-frame clones, some missing. The V and J calls and clone size were taken over from that table, and D and trimming were inferred from the DNA. The sample contains 130,000 to 150,000 clones, more than 70% of which appear only once. This receptor was obtained from a human donor in a cohort sampled during active COVID-19. Material: peripheral blood.

CDR3 sequence reads: CASSPRLAESYEQYF. CDR3 in DNA: TGTGCCAGCAGCCCTCGACTAGCGGAATCCTACGAGCAGTACTTC. This rearrangement joins TRBV6-2 or TRBV6-3 to TRBJ2-7; 9 bases map to TRBD2. CDR1 and CDR2 (germline): MNHEY, SVGEGT. V was pared by 6 bases and J by 1 base, with 7 bases of the junction left unmatched. This CDR3 comprises 15 residues.